This is a list of T cell receptor beta chains from one sample in a study of blood T cells in healthy people across ages. Each CDR3 protein is one row after TCRdb ran MiXCR on the 5' RACE reads. The data hold 580,000 or so distinct CDR3 sequences, with 47% observed a single time. The specimen sequenced was blood. These receptors all stem from a man at least 80 years old in good health. The CDR3 runs from the conserved cysteine through the conserved F or W. The D gene is left open where the match is weak. Not every row has a clone size; where given, it reads once, few, many or a size class.

CDR3aa	CDR3nt	abundance	v_gene	d_gene	j_gene
CAWSGDRGLETQYF	TGTGCCTGGAGTGGGGACAGGGGGCTAGAGACCCAGTACTTC	.	TRBV30	TRBD1	TRBJ2-5
CASSTGLYEQYF	TGTGCCAGCTCCACCGGACTGTACGAGCAGTACTTC	.	TRBV18	.	TRBJ2-7
CSARGPNNQPQHF	TGCAGTGCCAGAGGACCCAACAATCAGCCCCAGCATTTT	.	TRBV20-1	.	TRBJ1-5
CSAPKSGRAMDEQFF	TGCAGTGCCCCAAAATCCGGGAGGGCCATGGATGAGCAGTTCTTC	few	TRBV20-1	TRBD2	TRBJ2-1
CASSLTGTSANEQFF	TGTGCCAGCAGCCTTACCGGGACTAGCGCCAATGAGCAGTTCTTC	once	TRBV7-2	TRBD2	TRBJ2-1
CASRLGGTARNNEQFF	TGTGCCAGCAGGCTCGGGGGGACAGCAAGAAACAATGAGCAGTTCTTC	.	TRBV12-3/TRBV12-4	.	TRBJ2-1
CASSLVLLGDIAKNIQYF	TGCGCCAGCAGCTTGGTCCTACTAGGGGATATAGCCAAAAACATTCAGTACTTC	.	TRBV5-1	.	TRBJ2-4
CSARIGGMNTEAFF	TGCAGTGCTAGGATCGGCGGAATGAACACTGAAGCTTTCTTT	.	TRBV20-1	.	TRBJ1-1
CASSVANGGALDNEQFF	TGTGCCAGCAGCGTAGCTAACGGGGGGGCCTTAGACAATGAGCAGTTCTTC	.	TRBV9	TRBD2	TRBJ2-1
CASNDGGWAEQFF	TGCGCCAGCAACGATGGGGGCTGGGCTGAGCAGTTCTTC	few	TRBV10-2	.	TRBJ2-1
CSASPGQGATEAFF	TGCAGTGCTTCCCCGGGACAGGGGGCCACTGAAGCTTTCTTT	.	TRBV20-1	TRBD1	TRBJ1-1
CASSYSAGTSQETQYF	TGTGCCAGCAGTTACTCGGCCGGGACAAGCCAAGAGACCCAGTACTTC	many	TRBV6-6	.	TRBJ2-5
CASSYEGEQFF	TGTGCCAGCAGTTATGAGGGTGAGCAGTTCTTC	many	TRBV6-5	.	TRBJ2-1
CSVTTSGTGNEQFF	TGCAGCGTCACAACTAGCGGGACTGGTAATGAGCAGTTCTTC	few	TRBV29-1	TRBD2	TRBJ2-1
CAGSLIASPGTGHDEQYF	TGTGCCGGCAGTTTGATCGCCAGCCCGGGGACAGGGCACGACGAGCAGTACTTC	.	TRBV28	TRBD1	TRBJ2-7
CASSLGGGGASNEQFF	TGTGCCAGCAGCCTCGGAGGGGGGGGGGCCTCCAATGAGCAGTTCTTC	.	TRBV3-1	.	TRBJ2-1
CASSFSLALGIQYF	TGCGCCAGCAGCTTTTCCCTAGCGCTGGGGATTCAGTACTTC	.	TRBV5-1	.	TRBJ2-4
CASSTQGRLNEKLFF	TGTGCCAGCAGCACGCAGGGGCGCCTTAATGAAAAACTGTTTTTT	few	TRBV11-2	.	TRBJ1-4
CASSSAASWPQHF	TGTGCCAGCAGTTCCGCCGCCTCCTGGCCCCAGCATTTT	.	TRBV28	.	TRBJ1-5
CASSQTQGVLGYTF	TGCGCCAGCAGCCAAACACAGGGGGTTCTTGGCTACACCTTC	.	TRBV4-3	TRBD1	TRBJ1-2
CSASPAWGTEAFF	TGCAGTGCTAGCCCAGCCTGGGGCACTGAAGCTTTCTTT	few	TRBV20-1	.	TRBJ1-1
CASSKGQGPYEQYF	TGTGCCAGCAGTAAGGGACAGGGGCCCTACGAGCAGTACTTC	.	TRBV12-3/TRBV12-4	TRBD1	TRBJ2-7
CASRGGVGETQYF	TGTGCCAGTCGGGGGGGTGTTGGAGAGACCCAGTACTTC	.	TRBV7-2	TRBD2	TRBJ2-5
CASSPDEAYEQYF	TGCGCCAGCAGCCCGGACGAGGCCTACGAGCAGTACTTC	.	TRBV5-1	.	TRBJ2-7
CSARVPRGRFQPQHF	TGCAGTGCTAGAGTTCCCAGGGGGCGCTTCCAGCCCCAGCATTTT	few	TRBV20-1	TRBD1	TRBJ1-5